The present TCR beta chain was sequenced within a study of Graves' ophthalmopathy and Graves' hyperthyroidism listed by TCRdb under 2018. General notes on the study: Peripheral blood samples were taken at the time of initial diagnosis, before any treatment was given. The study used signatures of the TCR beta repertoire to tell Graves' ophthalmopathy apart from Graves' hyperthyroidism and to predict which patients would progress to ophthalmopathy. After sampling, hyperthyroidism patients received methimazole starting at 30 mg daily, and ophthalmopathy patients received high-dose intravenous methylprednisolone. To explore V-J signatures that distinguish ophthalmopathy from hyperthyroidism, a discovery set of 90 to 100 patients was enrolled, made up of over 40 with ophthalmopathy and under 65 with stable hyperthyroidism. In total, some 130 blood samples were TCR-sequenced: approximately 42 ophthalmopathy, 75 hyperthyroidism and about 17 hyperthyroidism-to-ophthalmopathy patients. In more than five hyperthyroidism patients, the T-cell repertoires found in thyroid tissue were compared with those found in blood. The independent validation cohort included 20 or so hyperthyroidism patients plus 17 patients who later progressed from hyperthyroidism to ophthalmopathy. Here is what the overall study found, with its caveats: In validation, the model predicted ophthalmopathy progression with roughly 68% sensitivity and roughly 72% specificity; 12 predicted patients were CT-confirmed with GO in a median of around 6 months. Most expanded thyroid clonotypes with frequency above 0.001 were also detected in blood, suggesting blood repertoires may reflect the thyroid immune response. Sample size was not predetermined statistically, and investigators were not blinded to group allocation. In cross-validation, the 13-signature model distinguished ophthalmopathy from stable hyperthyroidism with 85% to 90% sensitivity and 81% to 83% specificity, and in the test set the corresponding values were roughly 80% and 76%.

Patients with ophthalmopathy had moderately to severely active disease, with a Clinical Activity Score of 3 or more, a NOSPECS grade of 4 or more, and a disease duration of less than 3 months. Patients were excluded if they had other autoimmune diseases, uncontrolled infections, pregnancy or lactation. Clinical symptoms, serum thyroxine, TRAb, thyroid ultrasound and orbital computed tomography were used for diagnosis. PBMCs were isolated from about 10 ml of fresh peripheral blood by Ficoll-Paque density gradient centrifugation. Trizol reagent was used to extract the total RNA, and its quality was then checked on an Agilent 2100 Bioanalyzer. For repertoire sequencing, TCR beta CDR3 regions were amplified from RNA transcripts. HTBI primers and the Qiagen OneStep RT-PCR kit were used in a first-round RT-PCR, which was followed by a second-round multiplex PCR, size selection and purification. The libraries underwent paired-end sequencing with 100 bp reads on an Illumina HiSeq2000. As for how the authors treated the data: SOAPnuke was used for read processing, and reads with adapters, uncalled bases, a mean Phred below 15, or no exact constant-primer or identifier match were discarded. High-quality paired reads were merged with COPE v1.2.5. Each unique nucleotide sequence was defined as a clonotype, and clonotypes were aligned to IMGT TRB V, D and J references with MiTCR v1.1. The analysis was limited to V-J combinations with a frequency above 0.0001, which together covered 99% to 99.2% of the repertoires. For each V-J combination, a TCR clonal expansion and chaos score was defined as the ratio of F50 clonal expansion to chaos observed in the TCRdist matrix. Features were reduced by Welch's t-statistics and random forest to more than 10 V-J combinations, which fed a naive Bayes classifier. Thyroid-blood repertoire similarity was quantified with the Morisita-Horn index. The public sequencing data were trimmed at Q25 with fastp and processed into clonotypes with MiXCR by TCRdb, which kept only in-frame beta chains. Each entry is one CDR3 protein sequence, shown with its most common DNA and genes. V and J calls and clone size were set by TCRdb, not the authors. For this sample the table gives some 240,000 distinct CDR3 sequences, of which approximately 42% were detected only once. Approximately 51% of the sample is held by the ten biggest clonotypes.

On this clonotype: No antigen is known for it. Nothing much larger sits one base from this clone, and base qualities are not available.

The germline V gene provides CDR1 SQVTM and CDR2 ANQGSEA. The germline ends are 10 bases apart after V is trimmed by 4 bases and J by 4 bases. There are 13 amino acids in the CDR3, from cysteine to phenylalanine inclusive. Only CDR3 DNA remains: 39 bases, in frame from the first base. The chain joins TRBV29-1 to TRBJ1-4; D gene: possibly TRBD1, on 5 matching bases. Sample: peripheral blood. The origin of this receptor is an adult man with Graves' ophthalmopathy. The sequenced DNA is TGCAGCGTTGGGGGACTGAATAATGAAAAACTGTTTTTT. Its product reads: CSVGGLNNEKLFF.